This T cell receptor beta chain was captured in a study of regulatory T cells in long-lasting Graves disease. Study details: Newly diagnosed Graves' patients had under 3 months of antithyroid drugs.

Sample time point: newly diagnosed GD, antithyroid drugs for less than 3 months. Preparation of the TCR library used RNA extracted from PBMCs. The CDR3 is 17 residues long. Construction of TCR beta libraries relied on iRepertoire HTBI primers and on Arm-PCR targeting CDR3 regions. Per the authors' pipeline: Across all samples, under 65 TRBV segments and around 13 TRBJ segments were identified. Via MiXCR, TCRdb re-called the multiplex PCR reads, giving one row per CDR3 protein. The V and J calls shown here were made by TCRdb, not taken from the authors' results. Found here are hundreds of thousands of distinct CDR3 sequences, approximately 12% of them singletons; the top ten hold roughly a tenth. Concerning this clonotype: One base away lies a much larger clone, so this may be a sequencing read error.

The data also belong to a second study, concerning T cells in Graves' hyperthyroidism and ophthalmopathy. This second report adds: Diagnostic assessment was based on clinical symptoms, serum thyroxine and TRAb, thyroid ultrasound and orbital computed tomography. A median around 6.8 months before onset, the model predicted ophthalmopathy.

The material sequenced was peripheral blood mononuclear cells (PBMCs), taken at new diagnosis, from a patient treated with antithyroid drugs. This TCR was recovered from a man aged 25-45 years with Graves disease. This chain connects TRBV12-3 or TRBV12-4 to TRBJ1-5; TRBD1 is a possible D gene (5 bases). The CDR3 reads CAGSPEPRVIPDQPQHF. The CDR3 bases are TGTGCCGGCAGTCCGGAGCCCAGGGTAATCCCGGATCAGCCCCAGCATTTT.